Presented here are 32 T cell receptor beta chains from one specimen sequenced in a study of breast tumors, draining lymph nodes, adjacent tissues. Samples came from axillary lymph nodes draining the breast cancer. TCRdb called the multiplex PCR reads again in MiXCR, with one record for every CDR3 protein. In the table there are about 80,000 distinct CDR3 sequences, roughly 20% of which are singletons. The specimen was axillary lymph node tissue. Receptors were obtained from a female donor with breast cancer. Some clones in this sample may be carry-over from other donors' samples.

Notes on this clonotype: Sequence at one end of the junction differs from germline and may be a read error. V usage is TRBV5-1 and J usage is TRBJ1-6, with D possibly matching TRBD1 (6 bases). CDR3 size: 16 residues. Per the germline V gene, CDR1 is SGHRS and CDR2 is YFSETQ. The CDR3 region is CASTSGEPLSNPPLHF. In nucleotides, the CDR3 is TGCGCCAGCACCTCAGGGGAGCCTCTGAGTAATCCACCCCTCCACTTT.

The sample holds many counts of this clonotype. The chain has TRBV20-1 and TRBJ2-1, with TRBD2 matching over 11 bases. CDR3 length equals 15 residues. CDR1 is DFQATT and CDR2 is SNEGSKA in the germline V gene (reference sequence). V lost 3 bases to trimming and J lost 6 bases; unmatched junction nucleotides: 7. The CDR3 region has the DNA TGCAGTGCTAGGTCCACTAGCGGGGGTCCCAATGAGCAGTTCTTC. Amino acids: CSARSTSGGPNEQFF.

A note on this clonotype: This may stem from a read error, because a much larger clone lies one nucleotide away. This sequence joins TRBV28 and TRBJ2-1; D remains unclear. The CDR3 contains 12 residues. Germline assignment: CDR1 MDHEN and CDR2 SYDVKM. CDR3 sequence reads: CASSFSFREQSF. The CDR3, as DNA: TGTGCCAGCAGTTTTAGTTTTCGTGAGCAGTCCTTC.

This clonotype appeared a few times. Here the CDR3 DNA reads TGTGCCAGCTCACCATCCGCTAGCGGGAGATACGAGCAGTACTTC. It encodes CASSPSASGRYEQYF. The rearrangement joins TRBV18 to TRBJ2-7; 10 bases fit TRBD2. This CDR3 is built from 15 residues. Looked up from germline, CDR1 is KGHSH and CDR2 is LQKENI. Losses at the gene ends were 2 bases for V and 4 bases for J; bases not matched to a gene: 5.

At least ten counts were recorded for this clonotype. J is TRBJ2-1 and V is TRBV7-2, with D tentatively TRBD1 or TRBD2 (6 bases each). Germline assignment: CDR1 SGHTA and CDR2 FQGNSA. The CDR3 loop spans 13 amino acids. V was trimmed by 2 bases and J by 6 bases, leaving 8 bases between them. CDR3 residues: CASSLPGANEQFF. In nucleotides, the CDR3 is TGTGCCAGCAGCTTACCGGGGGCCAATGAGCAGTTCTTC.

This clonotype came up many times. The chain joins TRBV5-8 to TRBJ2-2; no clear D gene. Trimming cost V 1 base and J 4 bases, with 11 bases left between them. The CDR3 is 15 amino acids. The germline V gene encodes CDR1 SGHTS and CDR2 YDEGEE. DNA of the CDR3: TGTGCCAGCAGCTTGTTCTCTCGAGCCACCGGGGAGCTGTTTTTT. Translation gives CASSLFSRATGELFF.

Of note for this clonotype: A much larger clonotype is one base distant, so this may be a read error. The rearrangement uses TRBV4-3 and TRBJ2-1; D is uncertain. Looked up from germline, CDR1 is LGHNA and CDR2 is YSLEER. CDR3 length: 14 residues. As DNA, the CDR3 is TGCGCCGGCAGTCAAACCGCTGGCGCGAGTGAGCAGTTCTTC. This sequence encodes CAGSQTAGASEQFF.

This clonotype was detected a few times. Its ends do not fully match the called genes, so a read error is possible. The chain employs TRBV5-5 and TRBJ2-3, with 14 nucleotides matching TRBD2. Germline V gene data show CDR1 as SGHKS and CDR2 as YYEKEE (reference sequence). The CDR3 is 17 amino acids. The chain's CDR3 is CASSWGGLAGGGEPQCF. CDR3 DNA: TGTGCCAGCAGCTGGGGTGGACTAGCGGGAGGCGGTGAGCCGCAGTGTTTT.

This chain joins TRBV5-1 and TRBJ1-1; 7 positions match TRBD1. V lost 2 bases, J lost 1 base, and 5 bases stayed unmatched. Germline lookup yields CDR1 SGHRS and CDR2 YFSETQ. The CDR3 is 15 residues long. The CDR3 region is CASSFRDSSNTEAFF. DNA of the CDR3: TGCGCCAGCAGCTTCCGGGACAGTTCGAACACTGAAGCTTTCTTT. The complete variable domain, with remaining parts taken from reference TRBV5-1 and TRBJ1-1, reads KAGVTQTPRYLIKTRGQQVTLSCSPISGHRSVSWYQQTPGQGLQFLFEYFSETQRNKGNFPGRFSGRQFSNSRSEMNVSTLELGDSALYLCASSFRDSSNTEAFFGQGTRLTVV.

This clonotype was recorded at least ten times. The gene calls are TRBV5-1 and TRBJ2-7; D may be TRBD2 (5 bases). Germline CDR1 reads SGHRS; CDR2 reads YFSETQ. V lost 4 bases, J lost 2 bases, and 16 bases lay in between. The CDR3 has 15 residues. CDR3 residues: CASSPGSAVTYEQYF. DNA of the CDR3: TGCGCCAGCAGCCCGGGATCAGCGGTTACCTACGAGCAGTACTTC.

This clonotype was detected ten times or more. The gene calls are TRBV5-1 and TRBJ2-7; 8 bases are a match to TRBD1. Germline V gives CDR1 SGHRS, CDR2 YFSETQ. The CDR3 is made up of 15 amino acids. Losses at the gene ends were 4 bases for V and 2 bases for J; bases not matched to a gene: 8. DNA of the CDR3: TGCGCCAGCAGCAGGGAAGGGACAGGCACCTACGAGCAGTACTTC. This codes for CASSREGTGTYEQYF.

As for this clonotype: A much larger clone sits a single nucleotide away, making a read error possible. The CDR3 region is CASSLAGRPESGYF. The CDR3 nucleotides read TGTGCCAGCAGCTTGGCCGGCCGTCCCGAGTCCGGGTACTTC. The genes are TRBV5-5 and TRBJ2-7; D call uncertain. V shed 0 bases and J shed 12 bases, with 19 bases lying between them. The CDR3 has 14 amino acids. Per the germline V gene, CDR1 is SGHKS and CDR2 is YYEKEE (reference sequence).

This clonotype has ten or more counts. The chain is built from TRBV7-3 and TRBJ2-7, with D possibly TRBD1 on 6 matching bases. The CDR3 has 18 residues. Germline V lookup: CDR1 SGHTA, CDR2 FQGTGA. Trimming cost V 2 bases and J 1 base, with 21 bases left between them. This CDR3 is CASSLLMENRVGSYEQYF. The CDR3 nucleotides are TGTGCCAGCAGCTTATTAATGGAAAACAGGGTTGGATCCTACGAGCAGTACTTC.

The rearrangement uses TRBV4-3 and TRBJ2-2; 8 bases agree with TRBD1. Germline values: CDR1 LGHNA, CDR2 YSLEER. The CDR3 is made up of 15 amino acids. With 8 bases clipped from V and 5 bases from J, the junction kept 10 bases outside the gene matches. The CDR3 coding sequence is TGCGCCAGCCGGAGAGACAGGGGTGATACCGGGGAGCTGTTTTTT. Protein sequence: CASRRDRGDTGELFF.

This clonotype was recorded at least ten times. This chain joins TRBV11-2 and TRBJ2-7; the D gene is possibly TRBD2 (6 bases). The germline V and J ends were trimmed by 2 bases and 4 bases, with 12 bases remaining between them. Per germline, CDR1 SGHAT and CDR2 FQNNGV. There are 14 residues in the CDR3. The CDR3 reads CASSLLGGKYEQYF. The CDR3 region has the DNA TGTGCCAGCAGCTTATTGGGGGGAAAGTACGAGCAGTACTTC.

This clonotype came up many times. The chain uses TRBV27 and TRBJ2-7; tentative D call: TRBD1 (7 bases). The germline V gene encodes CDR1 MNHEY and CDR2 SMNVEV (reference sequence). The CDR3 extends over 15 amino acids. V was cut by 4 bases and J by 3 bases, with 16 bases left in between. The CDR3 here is CASSYLPGGNYEQYF. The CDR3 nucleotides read TGTGCCAGCAGTTACCTGCCAGGGGGGAACTACGAGCAGTACTTC.

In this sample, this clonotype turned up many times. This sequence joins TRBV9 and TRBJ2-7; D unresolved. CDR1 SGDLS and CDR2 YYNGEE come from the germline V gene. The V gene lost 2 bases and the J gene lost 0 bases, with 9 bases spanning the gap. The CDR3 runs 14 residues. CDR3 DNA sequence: TGTGCCAGCAGCGTGGACCCGAACTCCTACGAGCAGTACTTC. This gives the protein CASSVDPNSYEQYF.

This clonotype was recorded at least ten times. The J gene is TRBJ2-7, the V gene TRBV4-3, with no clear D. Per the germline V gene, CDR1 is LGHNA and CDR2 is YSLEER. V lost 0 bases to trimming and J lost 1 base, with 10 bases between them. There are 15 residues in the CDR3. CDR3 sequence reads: CASSQDRWLSYEQYF. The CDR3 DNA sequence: TGCGCCAGCAGCCAAGATAGGTGGCTTTCCTACGAGCAGTACTTC.

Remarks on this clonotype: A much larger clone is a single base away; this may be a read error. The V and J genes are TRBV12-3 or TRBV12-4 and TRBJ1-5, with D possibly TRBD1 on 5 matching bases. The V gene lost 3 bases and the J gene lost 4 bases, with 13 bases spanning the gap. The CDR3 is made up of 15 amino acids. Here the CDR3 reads CASSFGGAMNQPQHF. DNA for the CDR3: TGTGCCAGCAGTTTCGGTGGGGCAATGAATCAGCCCCAGCATTTT.

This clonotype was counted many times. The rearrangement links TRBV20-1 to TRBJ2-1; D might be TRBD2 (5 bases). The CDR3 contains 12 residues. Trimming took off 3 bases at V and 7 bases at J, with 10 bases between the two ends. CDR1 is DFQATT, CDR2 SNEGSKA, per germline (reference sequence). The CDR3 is CSAREDGNEQFF. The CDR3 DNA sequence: TGCAGTGCTAGGGAGGACGGTAATGAGCAGTTCTTC.

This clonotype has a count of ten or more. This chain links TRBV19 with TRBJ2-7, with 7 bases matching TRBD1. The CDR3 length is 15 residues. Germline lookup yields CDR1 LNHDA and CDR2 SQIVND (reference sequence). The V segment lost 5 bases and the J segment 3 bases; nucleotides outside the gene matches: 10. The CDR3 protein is CASSPRTGGLYEQYF. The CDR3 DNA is TGTGCCAGTAGTCCAAGGACAGGCGGTCTCTACGAGCAGTACTTC.

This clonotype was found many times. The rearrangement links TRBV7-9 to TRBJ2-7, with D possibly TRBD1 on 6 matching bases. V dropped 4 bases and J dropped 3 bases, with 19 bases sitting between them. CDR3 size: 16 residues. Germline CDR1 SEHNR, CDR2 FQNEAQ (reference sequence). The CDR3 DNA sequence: TGTGCCAGCAGCTATACCCGGGACAACGGGGACTACGAGCAGTACTTC. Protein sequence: CASSYTRDNGDYEQYF.

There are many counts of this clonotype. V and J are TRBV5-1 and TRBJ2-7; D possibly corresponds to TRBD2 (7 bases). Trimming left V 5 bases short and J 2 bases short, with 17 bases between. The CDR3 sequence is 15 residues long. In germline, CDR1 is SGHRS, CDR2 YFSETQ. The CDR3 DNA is TGCGCCAGCAGACCCAGAGGGGGGGCTACCTACGAGCAGTACTTC. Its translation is CASRPRGGATYEQYF.

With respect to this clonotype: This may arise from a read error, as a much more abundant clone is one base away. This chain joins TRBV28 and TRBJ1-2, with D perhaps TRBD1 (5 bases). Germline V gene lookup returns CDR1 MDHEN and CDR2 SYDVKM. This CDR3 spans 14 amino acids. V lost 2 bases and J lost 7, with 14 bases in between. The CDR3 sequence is CASSLRKGTSGYTF. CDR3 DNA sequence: TGTGCCAGCAGTTTAAGGAAGGGGACGTCTGGCTACACCTTC.

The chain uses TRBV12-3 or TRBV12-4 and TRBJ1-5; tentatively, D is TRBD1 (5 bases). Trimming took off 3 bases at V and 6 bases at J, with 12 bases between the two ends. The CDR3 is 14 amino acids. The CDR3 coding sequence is TGTGCCAGCAGTTTCGCCGGGGGGGGTCAGCCCCAGCATTTT. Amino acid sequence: CASSFAGGGQPQHF.

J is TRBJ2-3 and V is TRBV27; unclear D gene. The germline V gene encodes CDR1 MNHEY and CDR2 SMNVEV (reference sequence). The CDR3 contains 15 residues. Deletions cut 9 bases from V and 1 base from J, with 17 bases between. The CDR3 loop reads CARVLTPPRTDTQYF. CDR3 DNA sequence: TGTGCCAGAGTGCTTACGCCTCCTCGCACAGATACGCAGTATTTT.

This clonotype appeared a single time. CDR3 nucleotides: TGTGCCAGCAGTGAATTGGGGGGAGGGAACACTGAAGCTTTCTTT. Its protein product is CASSELGGGNTEAFF. The rearrangement uses TRBV2 and TRBJ1-1; TRBD1 is a possible D gene (5 bases). Germline CDR1 reads SNHLY; CDR2 reads FYNNEI. The CDR3 length is 15 residues. With 2 bases removed from V and 1 base from J, the gap between germline ends came to 11 bases.

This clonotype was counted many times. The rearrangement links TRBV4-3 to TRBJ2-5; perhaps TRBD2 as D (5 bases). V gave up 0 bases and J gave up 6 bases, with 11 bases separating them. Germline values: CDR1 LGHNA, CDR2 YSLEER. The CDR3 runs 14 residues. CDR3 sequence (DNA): TGCGCCAGCAGCCAAGAACACGCGGGCCAGACCCAGTACTTC. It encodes CASSQEHAGQTQYF.

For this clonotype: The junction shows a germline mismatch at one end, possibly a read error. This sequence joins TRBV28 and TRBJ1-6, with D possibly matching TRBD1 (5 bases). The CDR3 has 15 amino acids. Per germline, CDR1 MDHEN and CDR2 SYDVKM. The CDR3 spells CATGLAGARNSPLYF. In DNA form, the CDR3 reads TGTGCCACGGGACTAGCCGGGGCGCGGAATTCACCCCTCTACTTT. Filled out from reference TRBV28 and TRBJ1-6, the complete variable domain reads DVKVTQSSRYLVKRTGEKVFLECVQDMDHENMFWYRQDPGLGLRLIYFSYDVKMKEKGDIPEGYSVSREKKERFSLILESASTNQTSMYLCATGLAGARNSPLYFGNGTRLTVT.

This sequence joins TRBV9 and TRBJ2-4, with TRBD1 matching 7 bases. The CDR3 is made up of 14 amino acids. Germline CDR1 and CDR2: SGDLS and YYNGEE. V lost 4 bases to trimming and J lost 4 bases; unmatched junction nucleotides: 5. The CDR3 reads CASSPGTEKNIQYF. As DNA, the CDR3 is TGTGCCAGCAGCCCCGGGACAGAAAAAAACATTCAGTACTTC.

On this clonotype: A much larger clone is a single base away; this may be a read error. The CDR3 spells CASSPGQSGSTIYF. The CDR3, as DNA: TGTGCCAGCAGCCCGGGACAGTCTGGAAGCACCATATATTTT. The rearrangement joins TRBV9 to TRBJ1-3; 7 bases line up with TRBD1. The length of the CDR3 is 14 residues. Germline CDR1 reads SGDLS; CDR2 reads YYNGEE. Filled out from reference TRBV9 and TRBJ1-3, the complete variable domain reads DSGVTQTPKHLITATGQRVTLRCSPRSGDLSVYWYQQSLDQGLQFLIQYYNGEERAKGNILERFSAQQFPDLHSELNLSSLELGDSALYFCASSPGQSGSTIYFGEGSWLTVV.

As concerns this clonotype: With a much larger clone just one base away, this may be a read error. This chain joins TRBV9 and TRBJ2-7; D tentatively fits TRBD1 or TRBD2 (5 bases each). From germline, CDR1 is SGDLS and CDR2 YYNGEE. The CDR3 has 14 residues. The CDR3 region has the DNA TGTACCAGCAGCGTAGGCCAGGGAGTCTACGAGCAGTACTTC. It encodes CTSSVGQGVYEQYF.